The clone carrying this T cell receptor (beta chain) was seen a few times. Its specificity is not known. These data originate in a study of T-cell reconstitution after alpha-beta-depleted transplantation in children. Study-wide findings and caveats: When one year had passed after transplant, most T-cell counts and diversity came from newly produced T cells. Several hundred expanded graft clones reportedly supplied alpha-beta T cells about two months after transplant. Surviving recipient T cells and intrathymic progenitors accounted for some patients' high TCRbeta diversity at day 60.

The CDR3 totals 14 residues. Trimming cost V 3 bases and J 4 bases, with 13 bases left between them. Germline loops: CDR1 ENHRY, CDR2 SYGVKD. TCRbeta library construction was performed incorporating unique molecular identifiers. TCRdb re-called the PCR reads with MiXCR, one entry per CDR3 protein. The table lists some 440,000 distinct CDR3 sequences, around 16% of them singletons. The sequence derives from a boy under three years old who had a stem cell transplant for Wiskott-Aldrich syndrome, so the T cells may come from the graft donor. Sequencing was performed on PBMCs, mostly from graft donor cells, taken 360 days after TCRalphabeta/CD19-depleted stem cell transplant. This rearrangement joins TRBV10-3 to TRBJ2-7, with TRBD2 as a possible D gene (6 bases). CDR3 coding DNA: TGTGCCATCAGTGATCTGACTAGTTTGTACGAGCAGTACTTC. Translation: CAISDLTSLYEQYF.